This T cell receptor beta chain was sequenced in a study of shared clonotypes between healthy human individuals. Deep was the level at which the assay was run. Produced via immunoSEQ multiplex PCR; TCRdb's table is partial and in-frame only. The table includes 450,000 to 600,000 clones, approximately 85% detected once. V was cut by 8 bases and J by 2 bases, with 10 bases left in between. Germline V gene data show CDR1 as MNHNS and CDR2 as SASEGT. The CDR3 is made up of 12 amino acids. Genomic DNA for unsorted samples was obtained from 80 million to 100 million PBMCs. This TCR was recovered from a woman in her 40s in good health. Some clones in this sample may be carry-over from other donors' samples. The sample comprised PBMCs. The chain carries TRBV6-1 and TRBJ2-7, with a possible D match to TRBD2 (5 bases). CDR3 nucleotide sequence: TGTGCCAGCTTGGAGGAGACCTACGAGCAGTACTTC. It specifies CASLEETYEQYF.